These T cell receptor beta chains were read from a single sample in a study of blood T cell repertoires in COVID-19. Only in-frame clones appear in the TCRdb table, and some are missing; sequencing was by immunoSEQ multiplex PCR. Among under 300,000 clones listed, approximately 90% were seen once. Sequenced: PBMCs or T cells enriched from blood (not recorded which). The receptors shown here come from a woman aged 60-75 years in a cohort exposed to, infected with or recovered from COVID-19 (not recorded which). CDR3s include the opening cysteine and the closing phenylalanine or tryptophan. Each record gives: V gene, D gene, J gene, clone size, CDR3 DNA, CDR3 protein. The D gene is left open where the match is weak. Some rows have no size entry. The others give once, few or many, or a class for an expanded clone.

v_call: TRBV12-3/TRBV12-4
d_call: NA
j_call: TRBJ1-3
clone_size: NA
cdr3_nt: TGTGCCAGCAAGAGTGGAAACACCATATATTTT
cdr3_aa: CASKSGNTIYF

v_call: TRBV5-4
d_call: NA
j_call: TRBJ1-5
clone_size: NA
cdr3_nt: TGTGCCAGCAGCTTGAGCCCTAGCAATCAGCCCCAGCATTTT
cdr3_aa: CASSLSPSNQPQHF

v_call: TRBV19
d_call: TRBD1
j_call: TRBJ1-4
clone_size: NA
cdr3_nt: TGTGCCAGTAGCAGGACAGGGACTAATGAAAAACTGTTTTTT
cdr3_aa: CASSRTGTNEKLFF

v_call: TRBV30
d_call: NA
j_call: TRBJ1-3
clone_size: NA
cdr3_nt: TGTGCCTACGGAGAAGGGAGCTCTGGAAACACCATATATTTT
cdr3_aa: CAYGEGSSGNTIYF

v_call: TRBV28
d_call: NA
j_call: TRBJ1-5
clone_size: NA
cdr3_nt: TGTGCCAGCAGCCCGGCGGGCAATCAGCCCCAGCATTTT
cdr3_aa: CASSPAGNQPQHF

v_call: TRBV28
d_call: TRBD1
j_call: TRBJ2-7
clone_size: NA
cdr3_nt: TGTGCCAGCAGAAAAAACCGGGACAGGGTCCACGAGCAGTACTTC
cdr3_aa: CASRKNRDRVHEQYF

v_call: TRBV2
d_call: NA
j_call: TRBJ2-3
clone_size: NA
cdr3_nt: TGTGCCAGCAGCCCGGGTGATACGCAGTATTTT
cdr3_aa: CASSPGDTQYF

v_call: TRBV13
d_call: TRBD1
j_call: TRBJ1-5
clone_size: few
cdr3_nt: TGTGCCAGCTTCGATACAGGGGTTAGCAATCAGCCCCAGCATTTT
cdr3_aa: CASFDTGVSNQPQHF

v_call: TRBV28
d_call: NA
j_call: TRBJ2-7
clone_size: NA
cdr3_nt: TGTGCCAGCAGTTCCCCGGGGGAGGGGGCCTACGAGCAGTACTTC
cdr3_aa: CASSSPGEGAYEQYF

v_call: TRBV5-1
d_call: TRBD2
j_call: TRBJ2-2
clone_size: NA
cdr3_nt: TGCGCCAGCAGCTTACTAGCGGGAGGTGACACCGGGGAGCTGTTTTTT
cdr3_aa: CASSLLAGGDTGELFF

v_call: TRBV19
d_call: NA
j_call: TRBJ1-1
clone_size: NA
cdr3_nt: TGTGCCAGTAAGGGGTCCGGGGGAGCTCAGTCTGAAGCTTTCTTT
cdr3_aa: CASKGSGGAQSEAFF

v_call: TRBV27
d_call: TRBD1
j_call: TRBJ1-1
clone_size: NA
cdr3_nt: TGTGCCAGCAGGGACGGACAGGGGGTCACTGAAGCTTTCTTT
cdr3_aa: CASRDGQGVTEAFF

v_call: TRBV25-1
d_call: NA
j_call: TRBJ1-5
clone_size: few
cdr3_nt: TGTGCCAGCAGTGAGGGCCCCGATCAGCCCCAGCATTTT
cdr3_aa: CASSEGPDQPQHF

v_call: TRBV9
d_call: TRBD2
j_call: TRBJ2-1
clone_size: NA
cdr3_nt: TGTGCCAGCAGCTTCGGACTAGCGGGCACTTACAATGAGCAGTTCTTC
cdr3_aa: CASSFGLAGTYNEQFF

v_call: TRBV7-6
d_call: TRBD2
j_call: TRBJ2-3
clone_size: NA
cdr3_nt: TGTGCCAGCAGCGTAGGGACTAGCGGGAGGGCAGATACGCAGTATTTT
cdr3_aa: CASSVGTSGRADTQYF

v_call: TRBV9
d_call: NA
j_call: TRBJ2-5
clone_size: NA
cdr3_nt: TGTGCCAGCAGCGCCCGAGGATGGGGGGAGGAGACCCAGTACTTC
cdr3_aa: CASSARGWGEETQYF

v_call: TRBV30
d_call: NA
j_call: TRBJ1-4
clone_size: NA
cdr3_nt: TGTGCCTGGAGTGTTGGAGGGCTAAGTGAAAAACTGTTTTTT
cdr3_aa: CAWSVGGLSEKLFF

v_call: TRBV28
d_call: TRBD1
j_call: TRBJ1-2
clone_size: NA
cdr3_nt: TGTGCCAGCAGTTCCCACGGACAGGGGGCGGAATATGGCTACACCTTC
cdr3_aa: CASSSHGQGAEYGYTF

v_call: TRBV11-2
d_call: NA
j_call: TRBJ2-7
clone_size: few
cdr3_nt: TGTGCCAGCAGCTTAGGGGAGGTCACAGGGGCCTCCTACGAGCAGTACTTC
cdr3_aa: CASSLGEVTGASYEQYF

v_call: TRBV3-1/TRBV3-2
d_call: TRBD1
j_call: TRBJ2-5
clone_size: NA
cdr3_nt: TGTGCCAGCAGCCAAGCAACCCCACAGGGGACGGGGACCCAGTACTTC
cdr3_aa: CASSQATPQGTGTQYF

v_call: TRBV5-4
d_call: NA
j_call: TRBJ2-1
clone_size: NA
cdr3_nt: TGTGCCAGCAGCTTGGCCAGGGGAAATGAGCAGTTCTTC
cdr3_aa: CASSLARGNEQFF

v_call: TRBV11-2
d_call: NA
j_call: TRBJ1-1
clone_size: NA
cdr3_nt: TGTGCCAGCAGCTTAGGGCAATTGAACACTGAAGCTTTCTTT
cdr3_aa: CASSLGQLNTEAFF

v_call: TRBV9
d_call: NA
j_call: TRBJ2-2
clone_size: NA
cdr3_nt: TGTGCCAGCAGCGGACAAACCGGGGAGCTGTTTTTT
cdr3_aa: CASSGQTGELFF

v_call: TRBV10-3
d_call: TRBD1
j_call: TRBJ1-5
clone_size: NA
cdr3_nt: TGTGCCATCAGGCAGGGGGTCAATCAGCCCCAGCATTTT
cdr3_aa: CAIRQGVNQPQHF

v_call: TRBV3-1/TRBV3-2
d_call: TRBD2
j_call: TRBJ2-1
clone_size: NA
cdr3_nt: TGTGCCAGCAACCCCCTAGCGGGAGTAGGAGAGCAGTTCTTC
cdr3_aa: CASNPLAGVGEQFF

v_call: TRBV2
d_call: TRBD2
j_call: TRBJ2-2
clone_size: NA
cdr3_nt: TGTGCCAGCAGTGAAGAAGGGGGGACTAGGACCGGGGAGCTGTTTTTT
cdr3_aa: CASSEEGGTRTGELFF

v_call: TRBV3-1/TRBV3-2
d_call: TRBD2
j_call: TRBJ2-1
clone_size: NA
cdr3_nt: TGTGCCAGCAGCCGATTAGCGGGATCCTACAATGAGCAGTTCTTC
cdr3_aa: CASSRLAGSYNEQFF

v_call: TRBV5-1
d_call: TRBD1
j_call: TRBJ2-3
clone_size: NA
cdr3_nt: TGCGCCAGCAGCTGGCGGACAGGGCTAAGCACAGATACGCAGTATTTT
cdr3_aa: CASSWRTGLSTDTQYF

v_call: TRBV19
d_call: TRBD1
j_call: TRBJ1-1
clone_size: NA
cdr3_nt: TGTGCCAGTAGTCTCGGGACAGCTTCCCTGAACACTGAAGCTTTCTTT
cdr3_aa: CASSLGTASLNTEAFF

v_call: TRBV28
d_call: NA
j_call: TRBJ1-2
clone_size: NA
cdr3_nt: TGTGCCAGCGCCTCAGGGTTGAGGAGCTATGGCTACACCTTC
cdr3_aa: CASASGLRSYGYTF

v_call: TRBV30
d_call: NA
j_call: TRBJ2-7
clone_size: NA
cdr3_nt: TGTGCCGGAGGGGGGGTCCCCTACGAGCAGTACTTC
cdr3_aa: CAGGGVPYEQYF

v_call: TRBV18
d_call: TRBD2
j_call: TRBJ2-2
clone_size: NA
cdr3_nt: TGTGCCAGCTCACCAGGGACTAGCGTCACCGGGGAGCTGTTTTTT
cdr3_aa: CASSPGTSVTGELFF

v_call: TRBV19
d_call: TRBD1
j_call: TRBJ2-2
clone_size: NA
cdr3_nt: TGTGCCAGTAGTATAGTAGGGACAGGTTCGTCCGGGGAGCTGTTTTTT
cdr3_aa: CASSIVGTGSSGELFF

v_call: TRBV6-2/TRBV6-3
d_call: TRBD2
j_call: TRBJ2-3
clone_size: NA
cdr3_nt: TGTGCCAGCAGTTATACCTCGTCCAGCGGGAGAACAGATACGCAGTATTTT
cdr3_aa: CASSYTSSSGRTDTQYF

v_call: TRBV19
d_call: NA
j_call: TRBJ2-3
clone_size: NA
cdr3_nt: TGTGCCAGTAGTCGCCGGAGCCCTAGCACAGATACGCAGTATTTT
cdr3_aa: CASSRRSPSTDTQYF

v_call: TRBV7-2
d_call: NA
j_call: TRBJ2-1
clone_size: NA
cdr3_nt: TGTGCCAGCAGCTTAGATTATAGCTCACTCGAGCAGTTCTTC
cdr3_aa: CASSLDYSSLEQFF

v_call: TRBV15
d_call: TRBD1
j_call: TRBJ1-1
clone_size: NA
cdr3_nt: TGTGCCACCCCCCCCGCGGACAGGCCTTGGCCTGAAGCTTTCTTT
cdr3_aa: CATPPADRPWPEAFF

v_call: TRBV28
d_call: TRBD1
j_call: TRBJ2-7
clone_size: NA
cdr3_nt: TGTGCCAGCTCTACCGAAGGGGGGGGACAGGGGTACTACGAGCAGTACTTC
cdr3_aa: CASSTEGGGQGYYEQYF